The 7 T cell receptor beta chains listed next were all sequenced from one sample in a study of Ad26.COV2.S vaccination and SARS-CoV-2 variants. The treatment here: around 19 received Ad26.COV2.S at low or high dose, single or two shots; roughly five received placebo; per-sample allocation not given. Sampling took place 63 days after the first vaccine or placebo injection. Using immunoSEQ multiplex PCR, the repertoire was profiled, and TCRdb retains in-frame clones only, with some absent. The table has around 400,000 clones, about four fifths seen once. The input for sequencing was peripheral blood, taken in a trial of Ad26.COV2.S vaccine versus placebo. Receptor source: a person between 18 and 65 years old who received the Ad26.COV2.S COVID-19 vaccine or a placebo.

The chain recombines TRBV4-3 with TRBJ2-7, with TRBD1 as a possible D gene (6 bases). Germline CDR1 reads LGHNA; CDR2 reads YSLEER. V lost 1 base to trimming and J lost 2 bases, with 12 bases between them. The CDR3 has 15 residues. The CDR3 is CASSQVLGAAYEQYF. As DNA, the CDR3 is TGCGCCAGCAGCCAAGTTCTGGGGGCAGCCTACGAGCAGTACTTC.

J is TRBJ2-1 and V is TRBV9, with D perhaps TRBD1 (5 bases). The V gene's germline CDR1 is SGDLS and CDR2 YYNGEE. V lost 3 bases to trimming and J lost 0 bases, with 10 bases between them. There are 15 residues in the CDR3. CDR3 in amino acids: CASSAGISSYNEQFF. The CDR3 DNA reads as TGTGCCAGCAGCGCAGGGATTAGCTCCTACAATGAGCAGTTCTTC.

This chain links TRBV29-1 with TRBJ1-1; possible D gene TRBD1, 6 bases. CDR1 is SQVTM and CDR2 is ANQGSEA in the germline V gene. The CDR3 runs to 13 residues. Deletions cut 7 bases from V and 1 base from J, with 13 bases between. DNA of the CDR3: TGCAGCGGGAGGGGACATGGGAACACTGAAGCTTTCTTT. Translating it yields CSGRGHGNTEAFF.

The CDR3 DNA reads TGCAGCGTTATAAGGGGGTCCTATGGCTACACCTTC. Translating it yields CSVIRGSYGYTF. This chain joins TRBV29-1 and TRBJ1-2; maybe TRBD1 (6 bases). This CDR3 has 12 amino acids. V was trimmed by 5 bases and J by 4 bases, leaving 11 bases between them. Germline V gene sequence: CDR1 SQVTM, CDR2 ANQGSEA.

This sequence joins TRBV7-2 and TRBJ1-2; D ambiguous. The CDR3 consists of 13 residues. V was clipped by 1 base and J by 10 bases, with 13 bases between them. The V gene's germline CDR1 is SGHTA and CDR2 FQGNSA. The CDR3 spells CASSLGGGQLYTF. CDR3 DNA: TGTGCCAGCAGCTTAGGGGGAGGGCAGCTCTACACCTTC.

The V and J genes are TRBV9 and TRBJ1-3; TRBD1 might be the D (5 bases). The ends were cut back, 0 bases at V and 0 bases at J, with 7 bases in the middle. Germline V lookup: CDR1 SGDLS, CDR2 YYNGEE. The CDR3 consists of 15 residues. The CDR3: CASSVADSSGNTIYF. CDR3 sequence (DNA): TGTGCCAGCAGCGTAGCAGACAGCTCTGGAAACACCATATATTTT.

The CDR3 here is CASSRGTAYEQYF. DNA of the CDR3: TGTGCCAGCTCACGAGGGACAGCCTACGAGCAGTACTTC. The V gene is TRBV18, the J gene TRBJ2-7, with TRBD1 identical over 7 bases. Per germline, CDR1 KGHSH and CDR2 LQKENI. This CDR3 is 13 amino acids long. V was clipped by 4 bases and J by 2 bases; unmatched bases: 2.